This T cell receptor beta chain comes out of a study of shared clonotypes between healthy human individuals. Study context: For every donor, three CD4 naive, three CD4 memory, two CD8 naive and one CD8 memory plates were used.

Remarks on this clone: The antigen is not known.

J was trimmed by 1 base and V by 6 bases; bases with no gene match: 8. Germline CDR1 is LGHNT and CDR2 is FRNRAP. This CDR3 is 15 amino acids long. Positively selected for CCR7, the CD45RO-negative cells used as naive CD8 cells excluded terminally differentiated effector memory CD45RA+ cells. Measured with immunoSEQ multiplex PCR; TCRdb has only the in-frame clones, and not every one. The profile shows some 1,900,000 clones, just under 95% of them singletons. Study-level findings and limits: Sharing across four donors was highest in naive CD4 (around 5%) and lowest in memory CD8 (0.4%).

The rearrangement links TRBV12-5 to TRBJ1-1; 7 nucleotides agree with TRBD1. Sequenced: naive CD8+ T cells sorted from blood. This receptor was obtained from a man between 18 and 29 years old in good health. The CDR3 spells CASGRNRGPNTEAFF. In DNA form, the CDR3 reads TGTGCTAGTGGAAGAAACAGGGGCCCGAACACTGAAGCTTTCTTT.